The TCR beta chain described here comes from a study of blood T cell repertoires in COVID-19. Study overall: Some COVID-19 samples were acute and others convalescent; all came from the United States, Italy and Spain. The cDNA or gDNA used as material had been derived from T cells, B-cell-depleted T cells, or PBMCs.

Per the original data handling: Using reference gene primer amplification, nucleated cell counts were estimated. Sequencing was performed with immunoSEQ multiplex PCR; in TCRdb, only in-frame clones are kept and a portion is missing. V and J calls and clone size come straight from that table; D and trimming were deduced from the DNA. The sample records about 300,000 clones, about 87% being singletons. Trimming cost V 2 bases and J 0 bases, with 11 bases left between them. Germline V CDR1 and CDR2: LNHDA, SQIVND (reference sequence). The CDR3 contains 16 residues. The origin of this receptor is a woman aged 25 to 39 who had recovered from COVID-19. The rearrangement joins TRBV19 to TRBJ1-3; D call uncertain. The sequencing input was peripheral blood. As DNA, the CDR3 is TGTGCCAGTAGTATACTCGGAGTCAACTCTGGAAACACCATATATTTT. It yields the protein CASSILGVNSGNTIYF.